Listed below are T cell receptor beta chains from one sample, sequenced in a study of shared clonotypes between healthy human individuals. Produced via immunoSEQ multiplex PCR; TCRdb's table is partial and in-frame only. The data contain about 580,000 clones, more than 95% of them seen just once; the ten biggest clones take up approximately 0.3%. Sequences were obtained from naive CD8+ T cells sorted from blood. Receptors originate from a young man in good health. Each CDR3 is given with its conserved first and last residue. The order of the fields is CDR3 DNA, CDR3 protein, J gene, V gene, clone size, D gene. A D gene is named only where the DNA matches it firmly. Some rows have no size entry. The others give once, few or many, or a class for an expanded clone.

TGTGCCAGCAGCTTGCTTAGACAGGGATCCTACGAGCAGTACTTC CASSLLRQGSYEQYF TRBJ2-7 TRBV5-6 - TRBD1
TGTGCCAGCAGCCCACGGTTTGGGGACAGATCCTACGAGCAGTACTTC CASSPRFGDRSYEQYF TRBJ2-7 TRBV7-9 - TRBD1
TGTGCCAGCAGCCTGGCGGACACCGGGGAGCTGTTTTTT CASSLADTGELFF TRBJ2-2 TRBV27 - -
TGCGCCAGCAGCCAATCTCTCCGGGTCTCTGGGGCCAACGTCCTGACTTTC CASSQSLRVSGANVLTF TRBJ2-6 TRBV4-3 - -
TGTGCCAGCACCATCCCCCGGGACAGGAATCCCAATGAGCAGTTCTTC CASTIPRDRNPNEQFF TRBJ2-1 TRBV2 - TRBD1
TGTGCCAGCAGGTCAGCGGGAGGGCCTTTTCGGAATGAGCAGTTCTTC CASRSAGGPFRNEQFF TRBJ2-1 TRBV27 - TRBD2
TGTGCCAGCAGTGGGCAGTGGGCGAGCTCTGGGGCCAACGTCCTGACTTTC CASSGQWASSGANVLTF TRBJ2-6 TRBV25-1 - -
TGCGCCAGCAGCCAGCCGGGACAGGGGGCTTCTGGAAACACCATATATTTT CASSQPGQGASGNTIYF TRBJ1-3 TRBV4-1 once TRBD1
TGCAGTGCTAGAGATTACTACGAGCAGTACTTC CSARDYYEQYF TRBJ2-7 TRBV20-1 - -
TGTGCCTGTCGACAGGGGGGCTCCTACGAGCAGTACTTC CACRQGGSYEQYF TRBJ2-7 TRBV30 - TRBD1
TGTGCCAGCAGCTCCTGGGACAGAGAAAATCAGCCCCAGCATTTT CASSSWDRENQPQHF TRBJ1-5 TRBV7-8 - TRBD1
TGTGCCAGCAGTGACCCCGGGACAGGCATGAACACTGAAGCTTTCTTT CASSDPGTGMNTEAFF TRBJ1-1 TRBV9 - TRBD1
TGTGCCAGCAGCCCGCGCGACAATGAGCAGTTCTTC CASSPRDNEQFF TRBJ2-1 TRBV9 - -
TGTGCCAGCAGCTTACGAGGGAGGAACACCGGGGAGCTGTTTTTT CASSLRGRNTGELFF TRBJ2-2 TRBV7-9 - -
TGTGCCAGCAGCGTCGGCGGGACCTACGAGCAGTACTTC CASSVGGTYEQYF TRBJ2-7 TRBV9 - -
TGTGCCAGCAGCGGCCGTGAAGAGTTGGGCACCGGGGAGCTGTTTTTT CASSGREELGTGELFF TRBJ2-2 TRBV5-4 - -
TGTGCCAGCAGTTCGAGACTAGCAGAAAGCACAGATACGCAGTATTTT CASSSRLAESTDTQYF TRBJ2-3 TRBV2 - TRBD2
TGTGCCAGCCGGAAGGGACTTGAGCAGTTCTTC CASRKGLEQFF TRBJ2-1 TRBV5-5 few -
TGTGCCACCGGCGGCGGGAGAGGTATCCACGAGCAGTACTTC CATGGGRGIHEQYF TRBJ2-7 TRBV15 - TRBD2
TGTGCCAGCAGTTTAACCCCTCCGGATACGCAGTATTTT CASSLTPPDTQYF TRBJ2-3 TRBV27 - -
TGTGCCAGCAGCTACACAGGGGTGAACACTGAAGCTTTCTTT CASSYTGVNTEAFF TRBJ1-1 TRBV7-8 - TRBD1
TGTGCCAGCAGTTTATCCGGGGTGGCAGATACGCAGTATTTT CASSLSGVADTQYF TRBJ2-3 TRBV28 - -
TGCAGCGTTGATGGGACTAGCGGGAGGGCCTCCTACAATGAGCAGTTCTTC CSVDGTSGRASYNEQFF TRBJ2-1 TRBV29-1 once TRBD2
TGTGCCAGCAGTTTATCGCTCCATAACACTGAAGCTTTCTTT CASSLSLHNTEAFF TRBJ1-1 TRBV27 - -
TGTGCCAGCAGTGATTCGTGGGGCTCCTACGAGCAGTACTTC CASSDSWGSYEQYF TRBJ2-7 TRBV6-1 - -
TGTGCCAGCGAAGGGGATCTGAACTATGGCTACACCTTC CASEGDLNYGYTF TRBJ1-2 TRBV9 - -
TGTGCCAGCAGTGAATACGGCGGGAGGGCCGGGAATGAGCAGTTCTTC CASSEYGGRAGNEQFF TRBJ2-1 TRBV25-1 - TRBD2
TGTGCCAGCAGCCCGACTAGCTGGAACGAGCAGTACTTC CASSPTSWNEQYF TRBJ2-7 TRBV7-6 - TRBD2
TGCAGCGGTGGGAGGGCTAACAATGAGCAGTTCTTC CSGGRANNEQFF TRBJ2-1 TRBV29-1 - TRBD2
TGCGCCAGCAGCTTGGAGGGTGCCTTCTACGAGCAGTACTTC CASSLEGAFYEQYF TRBJ2-7 TRBV5-1 - -
TGTGCCAGCAGCGTAGGACAGGGCTGGGGGAACACTGAAGCTTTCTTT CASSVGQGWGNTEAFF TRBJ1-1 TRBV9 once TRBD1
TGTGCCAGCAGTGTGTGGGGCGCATCCGGGGAGCTGTTTTTT CASSVWGASGELFF TRBJ2-2 TRBV2 - -
TGTGCCAGCAGTTTAAGAAGTACGGGAGACCGTGAGCAGTTCTTC CASSLRSTGDREQFF TRBJ2-1 TRBV27 - -
TGTGCCAGCAGCGGGACAGGTTTCTACGAGCAGTACTTC CASSGTGFYEQYF TRBJ2-7 TRBV7-9 - TRBD1
TGTGCCACCAGCAGGCTCGTCCAGGGGAGCACTGAAGCTTTCTTT CATSRLVQGSTEAFF TRBJ1-1 TRBV15 - -
TGTGCCAGCAGCTTACGAGGGTTCACTGAAGCTTTCTTT CASSLRGFTEAFF TRBJ1-1 TRBV7-2 - -
TGTGCCAGCAGTCCCTTGAGGGCGGGGGGCAATCAGCCCCAGCATTTT CASSPLRAGGNQPQHF TRBJ1-5 TRBV27 - -
TGTGCCTGGGAGATGGACACCGAAAACTATGGCTACACCTTC CAWEMDTENYGYTF TRBJ1-2 TRBV30 once -
TGTGCCAGCAGCGTAGAGGGACTAGCTGGCGAGCAGTACTTC CASSVEGLAGEQYF TRBJ2-7 TRBV9 - TRBD2
TGTGCCAGCAGCTTCGCGGGACAGGGCCACGAGCAGTACTTC CASSFAGQGHEQYF TRBJ2-7 TRBV5-5 - TRBD1
TGTGCCAGCTCACATGGAGGGAGCTCCTACGAGCAGTACTTC CASSHGGSSYEQYF TRBJ2-7 TRBV7-2 - -
TGTGCCAGCAGTTTGGTAGGTCTACACGATGAGCAGTTCTTC CASSLVGLHDEQFF TRBJ2-1 TRBV28 - -
TGCGCCAGCAGCTCTTACCGGGGCCTCTACGAGCAGTACTTC CASSSYRGLYEQYF TRBJ2-7 TRBV4-1 - -
TGTGCCAGCAGCTTGGCAGGGACTAGGAATGAGCAGTTCTTC CASSLAGTRNEQFF TRBJ2-1 TRBV5-4 - TRBD2
TGTGCCAGCAGTTACTCAACTAGCGGTACCGGGGAGCTGTTTTTT CASSYSTSGTGELFF TRBJ2-2 TRBV6-5 - TRBD2
TGTGCCACCAGCAGAGTAAACTGGGAGTACAATGAGCAGTTCTTC CATSRVNWEYNEQFF TRBJ2-1 TRBV15 - -
TGTGCCAGCAGTTCCGGAGGCTACGAGCAGTACTTC CASSSGGYEQYF TRBJ2-7 TRBV27 - -
TGTGCCAGCAGTTTCGACAGGGGGTACGAGCAGTACTTC CASSFDRGYEQYF TRBJ2-7 TRBV7-3 - TRBD1
TGTGCCAGCAGCCAAGGCGGTATCACGGGAGAAAGCTACGAGCAGTACTTC CASSQGGITGESYEQYF TRBJ2-7 TRBV7-6 - -
TGTGCCATCAGTGAGTTTAAGTCAGCATCGTTCGTCAATGAGCAGTTCTTC CAISEFKSASFVNEQFF TRBJ2-1 TRBV10-3 - -
TGTGCCAGCAGCGCCGGGACAGAACGTGAAGCTTTCTTT CASSAGTEREAFF TRBJ1-1 TRBV7-9 - TRBD1
TGTGCCAGTAGCCTCAAGGGACCTTACAATGAGCAGTTCTTC CASSLKGPYNEQFF TRBJ2-1 TRBV19 - -
TGTGCCAGTAGTATATCCCTGGGGAGGGGAGGTCCCCGGGAGTTTGAAGCTTTCTTT CASSISLGRGGPREFEAFF TRBJ1-1 TRBV19 - -
TGTGCCAGCAGCCACCCAGACAGGGCCCCCTACGAGCAGTACTTC CASSHPDRAPYEQYF TRBJ2-7 TRBV14 - TRBD1